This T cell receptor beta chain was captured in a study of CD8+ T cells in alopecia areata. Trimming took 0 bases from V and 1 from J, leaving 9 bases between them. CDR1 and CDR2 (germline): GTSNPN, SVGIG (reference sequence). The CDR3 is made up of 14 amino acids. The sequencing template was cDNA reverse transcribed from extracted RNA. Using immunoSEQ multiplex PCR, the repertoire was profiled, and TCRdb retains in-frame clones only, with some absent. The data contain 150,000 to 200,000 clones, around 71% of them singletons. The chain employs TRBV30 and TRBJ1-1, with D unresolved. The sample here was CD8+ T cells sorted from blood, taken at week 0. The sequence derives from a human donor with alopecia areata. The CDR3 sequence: CAWSVRQTNTEAFF. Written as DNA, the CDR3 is TGTGCCTGGAGTGTGAGGCAGACGAACACTGAAGCTTTCTTT.